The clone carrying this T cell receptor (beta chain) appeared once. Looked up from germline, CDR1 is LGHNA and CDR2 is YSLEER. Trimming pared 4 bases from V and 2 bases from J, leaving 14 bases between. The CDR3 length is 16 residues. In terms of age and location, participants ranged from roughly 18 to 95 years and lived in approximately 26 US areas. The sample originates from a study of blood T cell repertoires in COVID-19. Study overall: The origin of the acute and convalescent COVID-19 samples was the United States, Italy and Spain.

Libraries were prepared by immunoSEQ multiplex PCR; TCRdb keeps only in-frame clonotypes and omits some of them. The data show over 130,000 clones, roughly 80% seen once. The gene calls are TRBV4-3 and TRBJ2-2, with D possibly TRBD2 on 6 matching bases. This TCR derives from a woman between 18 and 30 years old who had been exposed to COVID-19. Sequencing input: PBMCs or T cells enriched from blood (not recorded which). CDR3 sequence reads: CASSPQAGRNTGELFF. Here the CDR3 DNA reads TGCGCCAGCAGCCCTCAGGCGGGAAGAAACACCGGGGAGCTGTTTTTT.